One and the same sample provided the 24 T cell receptor beta chains below, sequenced in a study of CD8 T cells in ankylosing spondylitis (dated by TCRdb to about 2017). Receptor amplification or capture employed 5' RACE. Instrument used: Illumina HiSeq 2500. TCRdb redid the processing of the public reads, applying fastp at Q25 and MiXCR, and retained in-frame beta chains. When rows share a CDR3 protein, they turn into one entry using the most common DNA and genes. The sample has under 250,000 distinct CDR3 sequences on record, over 8.5% of them singletons. The top ten clones comprise less than 8% of the sample. The sample consisted of blood, either unsorted or a sorted T cell fraction (not recorded which). The receptors originated from a male donor with ankylosing spondylitis or in good health (not recorded which).

This rearrangement joins TRBV7-9 to TRBJ2-7, with D perhaps assigned TRBD1 or TRBD2 (5 bases each). The V gene's germline CDR1 is SEHNR and CDR2 FQNEAQ (reference sequence). There are 16 residues in the CDR3. The ends were cut back, 5 bases at V and 0 bases at J, with 17 bases in the middle. The CDR3: CASSPGPSAASYEQYF. DNA of the CDR3: TGTGCCAGCAGCCCGGGACCCTCGGCGGCCTCCTACGAGCAGTACTTC.

This clonotype was seen ten or more times. The V and J genes are TRBV3-1 and TRBJ2-5; possibly TRBD2 for D (5 bases). The CDR3 is 12 residues long. Germline loops: CDR1 LGHDT, CDR2 YNNKEL (reference sequence). With 4 bases removed from V and 7 bases from J, the gap between germline ends came to 10 bases. The CDR3 spells CASSLKRGTQYF. The CDR3 nucleotides read TGTGCCAGCAGCCTCAAACGGGGGACCCAGTACTTC.

This clonotype appeared a few times. The chain has TRBV19 and TRBJ2-1, with D possibly TRBD1 on 6 matching bases. V was clipped by 8 bases and J by 1 base, with 15 bases between them. Germline V gene data show CDR1 as LNHDA and CDR2 as SQIVND (reference sequence). The CDR3 spans 15 residues. CDR3 sequence (DNA): TGTGCCAGTGGGTGGGACACCTCGTCCTACAATGAGCAGTTCTTC. Translated, it gives CASGWDTSSYNEQFF.

This clonotype has just a few counts. The chain couples TRBV9 to TRBJ2-3, with D perhaps TRBD2 (6 bases). The CDR3 consists of 14 residues. In germline, CDR1 is SGDLS, CDR2 YYNGEE. V lost 5 bases, J lost 2 bases, and 12 bases lay in between. The chain's CDR3 is CASSGGLSTDTQYF. CDR3 DNA: TGTGCCAGCAGTGGGGGACTCTCCACAGATACGCAGTATTTT.

The J gene is TRBJ2-1, the V gene TRBV19; D ambiguous. V lost 10 bases to trimming and J lost 2 bases, with 18 bases between them. CDR1 and CDR2 from the germline V gene are LNHDA and SQIVND (reference sequence). This CDR3 has 15 amino acids. CDR3 nucleotides: TGTGCCACCAGACCTCAGGTGGCGGCCTACAATGAGCAGTTCTTC. This gives the protein CATRPQVAAYNEQFF.

This clonotype was seen ten or more times. The CDR3 region is CSAREESGGNTIYF. DNA of the CDR3: TGCAGTGCTAGAGAGGAAAGTGGTGGAAACACCATATATTTT. This chain connects TRBV20-1 to TRBJ1-3, with D uncertain. Germline-derived CDR1 and CDR2 are DFQATT and SNEGSKA (reference sequence). V dropped 0 bases and J dropped 3 bases, with 9 bases sitting between them. The CDR3 contains 14 residues.

This clonotype was detected many times. The chain couples TRBV5-5 to TRBJ2-3, with 8 positions matching TRBD2. The CDR3 extends over 14 amino acids. V shed 4 bases and J 5 bases; nucleotides not matched to a gene: 6. Germline V lookup: CDR1 SGHKS, CDR2 YYEKEE (reference sequence). This CDR3 is CASSQAGVGDTQYF. In nucleotides, the CDR3 is TGTGCCAGCAGCCAAGCGGGAGTTGGAGATACGCAGTATTTT.

This clonotype has ten or more counts. This chain joins TRBV20-1 and TRBJ2-5, with D possibly being TRBD1 (6 bases). V lost 3 bases and J lost 9, with 14 bases in between. Per germline, CDR1 DFQATT and CDR2 SNEGSKA (reference sequence). This CDR3 spans 12 amino acids. CDR3 amino acids: CSASYYTGPQYF. Here the CDR3 DNA reads TGCAGTGCTAGTTATTACACAGGGCCCCAGTACTTC.

This clonotype was seen many times. The V and J genes are TRBV27 and TRBJ2-7; D call uncertain. This CDR3 region has 13 residues. Per germline, CDR1 MNHEY and CDR2 SMNVEV (reference sequence). Trimming stripped 6 bases from V and 2 bases from J, with 11 bases between. The CDR3 sequence: CASSSDHTYEQYF. CDR3 DNA sequence: TGTGCCAGCAGCTCCGACCACACCTACGAGCAGTACTTC.

This clonotype was seen ten or more times. This chain uses TRBV5-1 with TRBJ2-7, with D tentatively TRBD1 (6 bases). The V and J ends lost 5 bases and 6 bases respectively, with 21 bases between them. CDR1 is SGHRS and CDR2 is YFSETQ in the germline V gene. The CDR3 runs to 15 residues. The CDR3 bases are TGCGCCAGCAGACCCCCGGGGCAGGGGACACGCGAGCAGTACTTC. It is translated as CASRPPGQGTREQYF.

In its sample, this clonotype was seen many times. The rearrangement joins TRBV3-1 to TRBJ1-2; TRBD1 aligns across 10 bases. V shed 5 bases and J 2 bases; nucleotides not matched to a gene: 8. This CDR3 comprises 16 residues. Germline assignment: CDR1 LGHDT and CDR2 YNNKEL (reference sequence). The CDR3 loop is CASSTRDRGLNYGYTF. The CDR3 DNA reads TGTGCCAGCAGCACTCGGGACAGGGGCCTGAACTATGGCTACACCTTC. The whole variable domain, filled in from reference TRBV3-1 and TRBJ1-2, reads DTAVSQTPKYLVTQMGNDKSIKCEQNLGHDTMYWYKQDSKKFLKIMFSYNNKELIINETVPNRFSPKSPDKAHLNLHINSLELGDSAVYFCASSTRDRGLNYGYTFGSGTRLTVV.

At least ten counts were recorded for this clonotype. The genes are TRBV5-4 and TRBJ1-2, with D unclear. This CDR3 has 13 residues. The germline V gene has CDR1 SGHNT and CDR2 YYREEE (reference sequence). V was pared by 0 bases and J by 4 bases, with 7 bases between. The CDR3 DNA is TGTGCCAGCAGCTTGGACAGACTCTATGGCTACACCTTC. As protein: CASSLDRLYGYTF.

There are many counts of this clonotype. V is TRBV20-1 and J is TRBJ2-5; no definite D call. V was pared by 3 bases and J by 5 bases, with 7 bases between. Germline V gives CDR1 DFQATT, CDR2 SNEGSKA (reference sequence). The CDR3 is 11 residues long. The CDR3 loop is CSASHGETQYF. CDR3 nucleotide sequence: TGCAGTGCTAGTCATGGGGAGACCCAGTACTTC.

The chain has TRBV29-1 and TRBJ2-5; D is uncertain. This CDR3 is built from 14 residues. Between the trimmed V and J ends, which lost 1 base and 0 bases, there was a span of 9 bases. CDR1 is SQVTM and CDR2 is ANQGSEA in the germline V gene. CDR3 in amino acids: CSVEGLQYQETQYF. CDR3 bases: TGCAGCGTTGAAGGGCTCCAGTACCAAGAGACCCAGTACTTC.

This clonotype was counted many times. The genes are TRBV29-1 and TRBJ1-1; no firm D call. In germline, CDR1 is SQVTM, CDR2 ANQGSEA. CDR3 size: 14 residues. Trimming cost V 4 bases and J 1 base, with 13 bases left between them. Here the CDR3 reads CSVGGRERNTEAFF. CDR3 sequence (DNA): TGCAGCGTTGGAGGTCGGGAGCGGAACACTGAAGCTTTCTTT.

Many counts were recorded for this clonotype. This chain joins TRBV10-3 and TRBJ1-6; a possible D gene is TRBD1 (5 bases). CDR1 is ENHRY and CDR2 is SYGVKD in the germline V gene. V dropped 0 bases and J dropped 9 bases, with 12 bases sitting between them. The CDR3 contains 15 residues. The CDR3 here is CAISESTGPVSPLHF. DNA for the CDR3: TGTGCCATCAGTGAGTCTACGGGGCCGGTTTCACCCCTCCACTTT.

This clonotype was found many times. The chain recombines TRBV20-1 with TRBJ1-5; possibly TRBD1 for D (5 bases). The germline gives CDR1 DFQATT, CDR2 SNEGSKA (reference sequence). Trimming stripped 5 bases from V and 4 bases from J, with 9 bases between. The CDR3 has 12 amino acids. CDR3 protein: CSAGRGNQPQHF. In DNA form, the CDR3 reads TGCAGTGCTGGACGGGGGAATCAGCCCCAGCATTTT.

In this sample, this clonotype turned up many times. The genes are TRBV13 and TRBJ2-7, with TRBD1 matching 8 bases. CDR3 length: 14 residues. Germline trimming cut 3 bases from V and 4 bases from J; bases unmatched to any gene: 5. From germline, CDR1 is PRHDT and CDR2 FYEKMQ (reference sequence). CDR3 nucleotide sequence: TGTGCCAGCAGCTTTGGGGGACAGGAATACGAGCAGTACTTC. Its protein is CASSFGGQEYEQYF.

This clonotype was counted ten times or more. The chain links TRBV12-3 or TRBV12-4 to TRBJ1-1, with D possibly TRBD1 on 6 matching bases. V lost 5 bases and J lost 1, with 14 bases in between. CDR3 length: 15 amino acids. The CDR3 sequence is CASSNGQRANTEAFF. The CDR3 DNA follows: TGTGCCAGCAGTAACGGACAGAGGGCGAACACTGAAGCTTTCTTT.

In this sample, this clonotype turned up many times. The V and J genes are TRBV5-1 and TRBJ2-7; 7 bases agree with TRBD1. This CDR3 spans 14 amino acids. With V trimmed by 0 bases and J by 2 bases, 2 bases remained unmatched. Looked up from germline, CDR1 is SGHRS and CDR2 is YFSETQ. The CDR3 bases are TGCGCCAGCAGCTTGGAGACAGGGCCCTACGAGCAGTACTTC. It specifies CASSLETGPYEQYF. Together with reference TRBV5-1 and TRBJ2-7, the CDR3 gives the full variable domain: KAGVTQTPRYLIKTRGQQVTLSCSPISGHRSVSWYQQTPGQGLQFLFEYFSETQRNKGNFPGRFSGRQFSNSRSEMNVSTLELGDSALYLCASSLETGPYEQYFGPGTRLTVT.

This clonotype was seen repeatedly, ten times or more. The chain links TRBV5-1 to TRBJ1-1; D gene unclear. Trimming left V 2 bases short and J 0 bases short, with 8 bases between. Per germline, CDR1 SGHRS and CDR2 YFSETQ. The CDR3 contains 14 residues. The CDR3 protein is CASSFGGLNTEAFF. The CDR3 DNA sequence: TGCGCCAGCAGCTTTGGAGGGTTGAACACTGAAGCTTTCTTT.

This clonotype has a count of ten or more. The V gene is TRBV20-1, the J gene TRBJ2-7, with a possible D match to TRBD2 (6 bases). The CDR3 consists of 13 residues. V was pared by 5 bases and J by 6 bases, with 17 bases between. Per the germline V gene, CDR1 is DFQATT and CDR2 is SNEGSKA (reference sequence). Here the CDR3 reads CSAPLRTSPEQYF. CDR3 in DNA: TGCAGTGCTCCCCTGAGAACTAGCCCCGAGCAGTACTTC.

This clonotype came up many times. J is TRBJ2-3 and V is TRBV12-3 or TRBV12-4; unclear D gene. Trimming cost V 3 bases and J 11 bases, with 12 bases left between them. The length of the CDR3 is 12 residues. CDR3 protein: CASSFLRSRQYF. The CDR3, as DNA: TGTGCCAGCAGTTTTCTCCGAAGCCGGCAGTATTTT.

This clonotype was recorded many times. The chain couples TRBV12-3 or TRBV12-4 to TRBJ1-2, with D possibly being TRBD1 (6 bases). This CDR3 is 16 amino acids long. Between the trimmed V and J ends, which lost 1 base and 5 bases, there was a span of 17 bases. CDR3 residues: CASSLGPGTQQYGYTF. In DNA, the CDR3 is TGTGCCAGCAGTTTAGGCCCCGGGACACAGCAGTATGGCTACACCTTC.